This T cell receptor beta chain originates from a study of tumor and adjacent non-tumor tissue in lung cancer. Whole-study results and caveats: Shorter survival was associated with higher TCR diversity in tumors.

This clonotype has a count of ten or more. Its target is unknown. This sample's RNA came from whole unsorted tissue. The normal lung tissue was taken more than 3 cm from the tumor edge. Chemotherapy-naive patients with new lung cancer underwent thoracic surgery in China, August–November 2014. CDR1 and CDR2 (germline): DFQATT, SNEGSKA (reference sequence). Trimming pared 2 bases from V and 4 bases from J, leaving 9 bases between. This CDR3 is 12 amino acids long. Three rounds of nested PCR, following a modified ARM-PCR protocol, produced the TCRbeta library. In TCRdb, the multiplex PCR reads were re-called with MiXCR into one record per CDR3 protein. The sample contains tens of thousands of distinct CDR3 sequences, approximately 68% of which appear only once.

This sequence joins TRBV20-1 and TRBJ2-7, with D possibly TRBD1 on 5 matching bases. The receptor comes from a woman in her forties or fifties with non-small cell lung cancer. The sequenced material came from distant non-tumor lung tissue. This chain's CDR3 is CSARKTEYEQYF. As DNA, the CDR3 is TGCAGTGCTAGAAAGACAGAGTACGAGCAGTACTTC.